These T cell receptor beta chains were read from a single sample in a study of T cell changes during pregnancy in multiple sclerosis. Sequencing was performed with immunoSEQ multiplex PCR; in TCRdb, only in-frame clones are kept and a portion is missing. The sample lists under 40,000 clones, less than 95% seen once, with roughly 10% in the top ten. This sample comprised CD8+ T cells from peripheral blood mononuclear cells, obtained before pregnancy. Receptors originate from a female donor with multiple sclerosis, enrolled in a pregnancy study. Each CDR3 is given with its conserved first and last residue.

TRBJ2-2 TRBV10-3 CAIGDSGGPGELFF
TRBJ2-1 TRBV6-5 CASSLGLAGEQFF
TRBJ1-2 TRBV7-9 CASSHRTGSYGYTF
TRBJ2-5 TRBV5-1 CASSSGRGQETQYF
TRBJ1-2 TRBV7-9 CASSSSGYTF
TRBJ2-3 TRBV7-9 CASSPSRSSADTQYF
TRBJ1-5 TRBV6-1 CASSPMGGVQPQHF
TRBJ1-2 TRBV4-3 CASSQDLMVTALGYTF
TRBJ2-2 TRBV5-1 CASSSRDYRTGELFF
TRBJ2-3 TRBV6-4 CASSDESGGGTDTQYF
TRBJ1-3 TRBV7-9 CASSLGGQGFVGNTIYF
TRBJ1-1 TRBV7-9 CASSHRDSMNTEAFF
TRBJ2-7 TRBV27 CASSGLGKHYEQYF
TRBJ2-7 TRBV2 CARGQGFNSALRWQYF
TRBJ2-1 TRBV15 CATSRYSGSYNEQFF
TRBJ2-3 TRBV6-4 CASSDSGGATDTQYF
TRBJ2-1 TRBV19 CASSISLVNEQFF
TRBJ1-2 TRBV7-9 CASSSRQGGYGYTF
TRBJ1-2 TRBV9 CASSATRTGNYGYTF
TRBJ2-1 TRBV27 CASRSQGSGQFF
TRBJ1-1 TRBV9 CASSVLANTEAFF
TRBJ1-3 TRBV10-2 CASSEDSSSGNTIYF
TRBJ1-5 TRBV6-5 CASSGREHQPQHF
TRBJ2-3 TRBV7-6 CASRAGRGMVDTQYF
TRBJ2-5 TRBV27 CASSPREKSETQYF
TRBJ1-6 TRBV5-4 CASSKNSYNSPLHF